This is a list of T cell receptor beta chains from one sample in a study of blood T cell repertoires in COVID-19. Assay used: immunoSEQ multiplex PCR; TCRdb lists only in-frame clones, some missing. The sample carries some 100,000 clones, roughly 80% recorded once. Sequencing input: peripheral blood. The receptors shown here come from a man in his forties or fifties with acute or convalescent COVID-19. Each CDR3 is given with its conserved first and last residue. A D gene is named only where the DNA matches it firmly. Size values are once, few and many counts, or a class for expanded clones, and some rows have none.

d_call,clone_size,v_call,j_call,cdr3_nt,cdr3_aa
-,once,TRBV6-2/TRBV6-3,TRBJ1-5,TGTGCCAGCATCCCCACTGGGAGGGAGGGTCAGCCCCAGCATTTT,CASIPTGREGQPQHF
-,-,TRBV6-5,TRBJ2-7,TGTGCCAGCAGCCCATTAGACGGGGTTATCTACGAGCAGTACTTC,CASSPLDGVIYEQYF
TRBD2,-,TRBV6-5,TRBJ2-7,TGTGCCAGCAGCACTAGCGGGTTGTACGAGCAGTACTTC,CASSTSGLYEQYF
-,few,TRBV14,TRBJ1-2,TGTGCCAGCAGCCAAACACACGGGGGAGACTATGGCTACACCTTC,CASSQTHGGDYGYTF
-,-,TRBV6-6,TRBJ1-2,TGTGCCAGCAGTTACAGGGCAGGGTCCAACTATGGCTACACCTTC,CASSYRAGSNYGYTF
-,-,TRBV5-4,TRBJ2-5,TGTGCCAGCAGCCCCGGCGGAGTCGAGGAGACCCAGTACTTC,CASSPGGVEETQYF
-,-,TRBV28,TRBJ1-3,TGTGCCAGCCGGAGGTTATTCTCTGGAAACACCATATATTTT,CASRRLFSGNTIYF
TRBD1,-,TRBV5-1,TRBJ1-1,TGCGCCAGCAGCACCACTCCGGGACAGTCGAACACTGAAGCTTTCTTT,CASSTTPGQSNTEAFF
TRBD2,-,TRBV10-3,TRBJ2-1,TGTGCCATCAATAACGGAGGTCGGGGGGTTAACAATGAGCAGTTCTTC,CAINNGGRGVNNEQFF
-,-,TRBV29-1,TRBJ1-5,TGCAGCGTTGGGGGGGGGAATCAGCCCCAGCATTTT,CSVGGGNQPQHF
TRBD1,-,TRBV19,TRBJ1-1,TGTGCCAGTAGTACAGAGTGGGAGACAGGGGGGAACACTGAAGCTTTCTTT,CASSTEWETGGNTEAFF
TRBD2,-,TRBV10-3,TRBJ2-7,TGTGCCACTGAACCGACTAGCGGGGGCTACGAGCAGTACTTC,CATEPTSGGYEQYF
-,-,TRBV6-4,TRBJ1-6,TGTGCCAGCAGTACCTTCGGGGGGAGCAATTCACCCCTCCACTTT,CASSTFGGSNSPLHF
TRBD2,-,TRBV4-1,TRBJ2-4,TGCGCCAGCAGCCAAGAAGAAGGACTAGCGGGAGGCCCCAAAAACATTCAGTACTTC,CASSQEEGLAGGPKNIQYF
TRBD2,-,TRBV7-3,TRBJ2-2,TGTGCCAGCAGCTCGGGACTACCTTACACCGGGGAGCTGTTTTTT,CASSSGLPYTGELFF
TRBD1,few,TRBV7-9,TRBJ2-7,TGTGCCAGCCGTGGGACAGGGAGCGAGCAGTACTTC,CASRGTGSEQYF
-,once,TRBV7-3,TRBJ2-7,TGTGCCAGCAGCTTAACGTCAGGCTACGAGCAGTACTTC,CASSLTSGYEQYF
TRBD2,few,TRBV6-5,TRBJ2-7,TGTGCCAGCAGTCTAGCGGGAGAAATCACCTACGAGCAGTACTTC,CASSLAGEITYEQYF
-,-,TRBV10-3,TRBJ1-4,TGTGCCATCAGTGATAGACAGGATCGTAATGAAAAACTGTTTTTT,CAISDRQDRNEKLFF
TRBD1,few,TRBV7-3,TRBJ1-3,TGTGCCAGCAGCTTAAAGGGGCAGGGGGAAAGAAACACCATATATTTT,CASSLKGQGERNTIYF
TRBD2,-,TRBV5-1,TRBJ2-3,TGCGCCAGCAGCTTGGCACCACTAGCGGGAGTAGATACGCAGTATTTT,CASSLAPLAGVDTQYF
-,-,TRBV5-4,TRBJ2-3,TGTGCCAGCAGCTCCACGGGAAACACAGATACGCAGTATTTT,CASSSTGNTDTQYF
-,-,TRBV5-4,TRBJ1-4,TGTGCCAGCAGCCCGGACAGCGAAAATGAAAAACTGTTTTTT,CASSPDSENEKLFF
TRBD1,once,TRBV5-1,TRBJ1-2,TGCGCCAGCAGTACGGGACAGGCCTCTTGGGGCTACACCTTC,CASSTGQASWGYTF
-,-,TRBV4-1,TRBJ1-2,TGCGCCAGCAGCCAAGATGGCGGGACCATCAGGGTGGATGGCTACACCTTC,CASSQDGGTIRVDGYTF
TRBD1,-,TRBV24-1,TRBJ2-7,TGTGCCACCAGTGAGGACAGGGGGGAATCTGCCGAGCAGTACTTC,CATSEDRGESAEQYF
-,-,TRBV29-1,TRBJ1-1,TGCAGCGTTGCAGACTCGAACACTGAAGCTTTCTTT,CSVADSNTEAFF
TRBD2,-,TRBV13,TRBJ2-2,TGTGCCAGCAGCCCGGGACTAGCGGGGGGGAACACCGGGGAGCTGTTTTTT,CASSPGLAGGNTGELFF
-,-,TRBV7-9,TRBJ1-2,TGTGCCAGCAGCTCCCGACAGACAATGGCTCTTTATGGCTACACCTTC,CASSSRQTMALYGYTF
TRBD1,-,TRBV9,TRBJ1-1,TGTGCCAGCAGCGATGGTCAGGGGGGGAACACTGAAGCTTTCTTT,CASSDGQGGNTEAFF
-,-,TRBV24-1,TRBJ2-3,TGTGCCACCAGTGACCCTACAGGGAGAGGGACAGATACGCAGTATTTT,CATSDPTGRGTDTQYF
TRBD2,once,TRBV7-8,TRBJ2-7,TGTGCCAGCAGCTTGGGGGACGGACTAGCGGCAACCTACGAGCAGTACTTC,CASSLGDGLAATYEQYF
-,few,TRBV10-1,TRBJ1-6,TGCGCCAGCAGTGAGACGAGGACAGAGAATTCACCCCTCCACTTT,CASSETRTENSPLHF
TRBD1,-,TRBV28,TRBJ1-5,TGTGCCAGCAGAAAGACAGGGGGCGGTCAGCCCCAGCATTTT,CASRKTGGGQPQHF
TRBD2,-,TRBV10-2,TRBJ2-1,TGCGCCAGCAGTCCGACTAGCGGGATCGATGAGCAGTTCTTC,CASSPTSGIDEQFF
-,many,TRBV19,TRBJ2-5,TGTGCCAGTAGTATACCGGGACTGCAAGAGACCCAGTACTTC,CASSIPGLQETQYF
TRBD2,-,TRBV6-5,TRBJ2-1,TGTGCCAGCAGACAAAACCAGCGGGAGACCAATGAGCAGTTCTTC,CASRQNQRETNEQFF
-,-,TRBV29-1,TRBJ1-1,TGCAGCGTTGAAGTGGTTAGGAACACTGAAGCTTTCTTT,CSVEVVRNTEAFF
TRBD2,-,TRBV5-8,TRBJ2-7,TGTGCCAGCAGCTGGGGACTAGCGGACCTGGAGCAGTACTTC,CASSWGLADLEQYF
-,-,TRBV19,TRBJ1-5,TGTGCCAGTAGTATACGGCAGGGTTATAGCAATCAGCCCCAGCATTTT,CASSIRQGYSNQPQHF
TRBD2,-,TRBV7-8,TRBJ2-5,TGTGCCAGCAGCTTCGGGGGGACTAGCGGGTCCGAAGAGACCCAGTACTTC,CASSFGGTSGSEETQYF
TRBD2,few,TRBV6-1,TRBJ2-1,TGTGCCAGCAGTGAAAAACCCCAGTTAGCGGGGGGCCAAGGACCAAACAATGAGCAGTTCTTC,CASSEKPQLAGGQGPNNEQFF
-,-,TRBV27,TRBJ2-7,TGTGCCAGCCTGAGCTCCTACGAGCAGTACTTC,CASLSSYEQYF
-,-,TRBV20-1,TRBJ1-1,TGCAGTGCTGGGCAGGTCACTGAAGCTTTCTTT,CSAGQVTEAFF
-,-,TRBV11-2,TRBJ2-3,TGTGCCAGCAGCTTGGGGGGAAGTAGCACAGATACGCAGTATTTT,CASSLGGSSTDTQYF
-,few,TRBV5-6,TRBJ1-6,TGTGCCAGCAGCGCCGGACGCGGGAGTAATAGGTATTCACCCCTCCACTTT,CASSAGRGSNRYSPLHF
-,-,TRBV29-1,TRBJ2-6,TGCAGCGTCCAGGCCAGGGCCAAAACGGGGGCCAACGTCCTGACTTTC,CSVQARAKTGANVLTF
TRBD1,few,TRBV6-6,TRBJ1-6,TGTGCCAGCAGTTACCGGGACAGGGCTACACCCCTCCACTTT,CASSYRDRATPLHF
TRBD1,-,TRBV28,TRBJ2-7,TGTGCCAGCAGTCCGACAGGGGCCTACGAGCAGTACTTC,CASSPTGAYEQYF
TRBD1,-,TRBV5-1,TRBJ2-5,TGCGCCAGCAGCCTACAGGGGGGCGGGATTCACGAGACCCAGTACTTC,CASSLQGGGIHETQYF
TRBD2,many,TRBV2,TRBJ2-1,TGTGCCAGCAGGAGGAGCGGGGGGGCTAGCAATGAGCAGTTCTTC,CASRRSGGASNEQFF
TRBD2,-,TRBV27,TRBJ2-5,TGTGCCAGCAGTTTATTGCAGGGAGGGCAAGAGACCCAGTACTTC,CASSLLQGGQETQYF
-,-,TRBV9,TRBJ2-1,TGTGCCAGCAGCGACCGGGAGAACAATGAGCAGTTCTTC,CASSDRENNEQFF
TRBD1,-,TRBV4-1,TRBJ2-6,TGCGCCAGCAGCCAAGATCGTTGGGACAGGGGTTTTAGAGGGGCCAACGTCCTGACTTTC,CASSQDRWDRGFRGANVLTF
-,-,TRBV10-3,TRBJ2-2,TGTGCCATCAGAATAGGGACATCGAACACCGGGGAGCTGTTTTTT,CAIRIGTSNTGELFF